The 28 T cell receptor beta chains below come from one sample, sequenced in a study of cytomegalovirus exposure and HLA in healthy donors. The PCR used 60 Vbeta and 13 Jbeta primers. The method was immunoSEQ multiplex PCR; TCRdb's version includes in-frame clones alone and lacks a portion of them. The data contain about 92,000 clones, around 85% of them seen just once; the ten biggest clones take up about 1.2%. The sequencing sample was made of PBMCs. All receptors derive from a girl aged 2 to 10 in good health and CMV-seropositive.

This chain joins TRBV27 and TRBJ2-7; tentatively, D is TRBD1 (6 bases). The length of the CDR3 is 12 residues. Germline CDR1 and CDR2: MNHEY and SMNVEV (reference sequence). V lost 6 bases and J lost 9, with 15 bases in between. This chain's CDR3 is CASSPDRFGQYF. DNA for the CDR3: TGTGCCAGCAGCCCTGACAGGTTCGGGCAGTACTTC.

The rearrangement uses TRBV5-1 and TRBJ2-7; D is possibly TRBD2 (6 bases). The germline V and J ends were trimmed by 3 bases and 0 bases, with 16 bases remaining between them. The CDR3 has 16 amino acids. Looked up from germline, CDR1 is SGHRS and CDR2 is YFSETQ. In nucleotides, the CDR3 is TGCGCCAGCAGCTACTGGGACTTTCCTAGCTCCTACGAGCAGTACTTC. This encodes CASSYWDFPSSYEQYF.

The sample holds one count of this clone. This rearrangement joins TRBV4-3 to TRBJ2-1; TRBD2 aligns across 7 bases. The CDR3 has 14 residues. Germline CDR1 and CDR2: LGHNA and YSLEER. V gave up 3 bases and J gave up 6 bases; unmatched junction bases: 5. DNA for the CDR3: TGCGCCAGCAGCCAGGGATCTAGCGGCAATGAGCAGTTCTTC. Its translation: CASSQGSSGNEQFF.

V is TRBV5-1 and J is TRBJ1-2, with a tentative D call TRBD1 (6 bases). V lost 0 bases to trimming and J lost 3 bases, with 12 bases between them. Germline values: CDR1 SGHRS, CDR2 YFSETQ. This CDR3 has 15 residues. Here the CDR3 DNA reads TGCGCCAGCAGCTTGGTAGGGACACCTGACTATGGCTACACCTTC. Amino acids: CASSLVGTPDYGYTF.

The chain uses TRBV6-5 and TRBJ2-5; D not resolved. The J call may be in error: the DNA end matches TRBJ2-7 better. CDR1 is MNHEY and CDR2 is SVGAGI in the germline V gene. The CDR3 consists of 13 residues. This CDR3 reads CASSYSPSYEQYF. The CDR3 DNA is TGTGCCAGCAGTTACTCCCCCTCCTACGAGCAGTACTTC.

This rearrangement joins TRBV30 to TRBJ2-7, with 9 positions matching TRBD1. The CDR3 spans 13 residues. The trim removed 7 bases at V and 4 bases at J, leaving 8 bases unmatched. Germline assignment: CDR1 GTSNPN and CDR2 SVGIG (reference sequence). CDR3 nucleotide sequence: TGTGCCTCCACCGAGGGACAGGGTTACGAGCAGTACTTC. Protein sequence: CASTEGQGYEQYF.

This clone has a handful of counts. The chain joins TRBV6-1 to TRBJ2-7, with 7 bases aligning to TRBD1. The CDR3 is 15 residues long. Per germline, CDR1 MNHNS and CDR2 SASEGT. Trimming removed 5 bases from V and 5 bases from J; junction bases left unmatched: 12. The CDR3 loop is CASSTSDRVVDEQYF. The DNA for the CDR3 is TGTGCCAGCAGTACTTCCGACAGGGTAGTCGACGAGCAGTACTTC.

This chain links TRBV7-2 with TRBJ2-3, with D possibly matching TRBD2 (5 bases). There are 15 residues in the CDR3. Germline values: CDR1 SGHTA, CDR2 FQGNSA. The V and J ends lost 5 bases and 7 bases respectively, with 19 bases between them. The CDR3 DNA sequence: TGTGCCAGCAGCCTGGACCTCTCGAGGGCTAATACGCAGTATTTT. It yields the protein CASSLDLSRANTQYF.

This clone was observed a single time. This rearrangement joins TRBV12-5 to TRBJ1-1; D call uncertain. Germline-derived CDR1 and CDR2 are LGHNT and FRNRAP. The CDR3 has 13 residues. Trimming took off 1 base at V and 2 bases at J, with 5 bases between the two ends. CDR3 region: CASGLGANTEAFF. CDR3 coding DNA: TGTGCTAGTGGTTTGGGAGCTAACACTGAAGCTTTCTTT.

V gene TRBV4-3 combines with J gene TRBJ2-1, with D unclear. V lost 2 bases, J lost 0 bases, and 8 bases lay in between. CDR3 length: 15 residues. Germline CDR1 is LGHNA and CDR2 is YSLEER. The CDR3 is CASSQTFSSYNEQFF. The CDR3 bases are TGCGCCAGCAGCCAAACCTTCAGCTCCTACAATGAGCAGTTCTTC.

This sequence joins TRBV29-1 and TRBJ2-1; 9 nucleotides match TRBD2. With V trimmed by 2 bases and J by 6 bases, 5 bases remained unmatched. This CDR3 contains 14 residues. Germline CDR1 reads SQVTM; CDR2 reads ANQGSEA. CDR3 sequence reads: CSVERTSVPNEQFF. CDR3 DNA sequence: TGCAGCGTTGAACGGACTAGCGTCCCCAATGAGCAGTTCTTC.

This clone was found once. V is TRBV6-5 and J is TRBJ2-1; TRBD2 agrees at 10 bases. This CDR3 is built from 14 residues. The ends lost 7 bases at V and 9 bases at J; junction bases unmatched: 9. From germline, CDR1 is MNHEY and CDR2 SVGAGI. The CDR3: CASTGLAGVGEQFF. CDR3 in DNA: TGTGCCAGCACGGGTCTAGCGGGAGTGGGTGAGCAGTTCTTC.

The chain couples TRBV7-6 to TRBJ2-6; D ambiguous. V was cut by 4 bases and J by 2 bases, with 15 bases left in between. CDR3 size: 17 residues. CDR1 and CDR2 (germline): SGHVS, FNYEAQ. CDR3 sequence (DNA): TGTGCCAGCAGCTGGCCGACCGGGTGGGCTGGGGCCAACGTCCTGACTTTC. This gives the protein CASSWPTGWAGANVLTF.

The gene calls are TRBV30 and TRBJ2-4, with 9 bases that match TRBD1. Germline V lookup: CDR1 GTSNPN, CDR2 SVGIG (reference sequence). The CDR3 is 13 amino acids. V shed 2 bases and J 15 bases; nucleotides not matched to a gene: 11. In DNA, the CDR3 is TGTGCCTGGAGTCCACCGGACAGGGGAGTACTGTACTTC. It specifies CAWSPPDRGVLYF. Drawing the rest from reference TRBV30 and TRBJ2-4, the complete variable domain is SQTIHQWPATLVQPVGSPLSLECTVEGTSNPNLYWYRQAAGRGLQLLFYSVGIGQISSEVPQNLSASRPQDRQFILSSKKLLLSDSGFYLCAWSPPDRGVLYFGAGTRLSVL.

V is TRBV10-3 and J is TRBJ2-7; D gene uncertain. CDR3 length equals 11 residues. Trimming stripped 6 bases from V and 3 bases from J, with 6 bases between. Per the germline V gene, CDR1 is ENHRY and CDR2 is SYGVKD. This CDR3 is CAIRQLYEQYF. CDR3 DNA sequence: TGTGCCATCAGACAGCTCTACGAGCAGTACTTC.

The chain's CDR3 is CASSTHPAGASYNEQFF. The CDR3 coding sequence is TGTGCCAGCAGCACCCATCCGGCGGGGGCCTCCTACAATGAGCAGTTCTTC. V and J are TRBV11-2 and TRBJ2-1, with a weak D call TRBD2 (7 bases). Deletions cut 5 bases from V and 0 bases from J, with 17 bases between. The germline V gene has CDR1 SGHAT and CDR2 FQNNGV. This CDR3 is 17 amino acids long.

The chain has TRBV19 and TRBJ1-1; TRBD1 matches 7 bases. Germline assignment: CDR1 LNHDA and CDR2 SQIVND (reference sequence). Trimming removed 3 bases from V and 5 bases from J; junction bases left unmatched: 9. CDR3 length: 15 amino acids. CDR3 coding DNA: TGTGCCAGTAGTATTTCTACAGGGGTACTGACTGAAGCTTTCTTT. It specifies CASSISTGVLTEAFF.

The chain links TRBV6-5 to TRBJ2-3, with 8 bases matching TRBD2. J gave up 0 bases and V 6 bases, and 2 bases lay outside the gene matches. The CDR3 is 14 amino acids. The germline gives CDR1 MNHEY, CDR2 SVGAGI. Here the CDR3 reads CASRSSGSTDTQYF. CDR3 nucleotides: TGTGCCAGCAGGTCTAGCGGGAGCACAGATACGCAGTATTTT.

V is TRBV13 and J is TRBJ2-7; D remains ambiguous. The V end lost 0 bases, the J end lost 1 base, and 7 bases lay between the germline ends. Germline V gene lookup returns CDR1 PRHDT and CDR2 FYEKMQ (reference sequence). The CDR3 runs to 14 residues. The CDR3 spells CASSLGDNSYEQYF. CDR3 DNA sequence: TGTGCCAGCAGCTTAGGTGACAATTCCTACGAGCAGTACTTC. The full variable domain, completed using reference TRBV13 and TRBJ2-7, is AAGVIQSPRHLIKEKRETATLKCYPIPRHDTVYWYQQGPGQDPQFLISFYEKMQSDKGSIPDRFSAQQFSDYHSELNMSSLELGDSALYFCASSLGDNSYEQYFGPGTRLTVT.

V gene TRBV2 combines with J gene TRBJ1-1, with 10 bases that match TRBD1. This CDR3 spans 13 amino acids. CDR1 is SNHLY and CDR2 is FYNNEI in the germline V gene. The trim removed 4 bases at V and 4 bases at J, leaving 0 bases unmatched. The CDR3: CASSGDRGTEAFF. CDR3 nucleotide sequence: TGTGCCAGCAGTGGGGACAGGGGCACTGAAGCTTTCTTT.

The J gene is TRBJ1-2, the V gene TRBV5-1; D not certain. Germline lookup yields CDR1 SGHRS and CDR2 YFSETQ. This CDR3 is 16 amino acids long. V was clipped by 1 base and J by 0 bases, with 13 bases between them. In DNA, the CDR3 is TGCGCCAGCAGCTTGACGGGGAGCGCTACTAACTATGGCTACACCTTC. Its translation is CASSLTGSATNYGYTF.

The chain employs TRBV7-6 and TRBJ2-1; 10 positions match TRBD2. Germline trimming cut 5 bases from V and 4 bases from J; bases unmatched to any gene: 14. Germline CDR1 reads SGHVS; CDR2 reads FNYEAQ. The CDR3 sequence is 18 residues long. The CDR3 DNA reads TGTGCCAGCAGCCCCTCGGGGCTAGCGGGAGAGCCATACAATGAGCAGTTCTTC. Translating gives CASSPSGLAGEPYNEQFF.

V is TRBV10-3 and J is TRBJ2-3; 8 bases are shared with TRBD2. Germline CDR1 and CDR2: ENHRY and SYGVKD. J was trimmed by 1 base and V by 3 bases; bases with no gene match: 9. The CDR3 extends over 17 amino acids. In DNA, the CDR3 is TGTGCCATCAGTGACGGGAGGGCCTTCCGTCGCACAGATACGCAGTATTTT. Its protein product is CAISDGRAFRRTDTQYF.

V gene TRBV5-1 combines with J gene TRBJ2-3; TRBD2 agrees at 9 bases. Germline assignment: CDR1 SGHRS and CDR2 YFSETQ. Trimming cost V 4 bases and J 3 bases; bases outside gene matches: 3. The CDR3 consists of 14 residues. The CDR3 sequence: CASSKTSGTDTQYF. CDR3 DNA: TGCGCCAGCAGCAAGACTAGCGGAACAGATACGCAGTATTTT.

The rearrangement links TRBV5-4 to TRBJ1-1; no reliable D call. V was cut by 4 bases and J by 3 bases, with 13 bases left in between. Germline V lookup: CDR1 SGHNT, CDR2 YYREEE (reference sequence). The CDR3 length is 14 residues. This CDR3 reads CASSPELADTEAFF. DNA for the CDR3: TGTGCCAGCAGCCCGGAATTAGCGGACACTGAAGCTTTCTTT.

CDR3 DNA sequence: TGTGCCTGGAGGGGCAGTTCCTACAATGAGCAGTTCTTC. The encoded protein is CAWRGSSYNEQFF. V is TRBV30 and J is TRBJ2-1; D unclear. Trimming took 3 bases from V and 1 from J, leaving 7 bases between them. CDR1 and CDR2 (germline): GTSNPN, SVGIG (reference sequence). The CDR3 is 13 residues long. The full variable domain, in which reference TRBV30 and TRBJ2-1 provide the parts outside the CDR3, is SQTIHQWPATLVQPVGSPLSLECTVEGTSNPNLYWYRQAAGRGLQLLFYSVGIGQISSEVPQNLSASRPQDRQFILSSKKLLLSDSGFYLCAWRGSSYNEQFFGPGTRLTVL.

This rearrangement joins TRBV19 to TRBJ1-2, with TRBD1 identical over 8 bases. Germline V gives CDR1 LNHDA, CDR2 SQIVND (reference sequence). J gave up 3 bases and V 7 bases, and 10 bases lay outside the gene matches. This CDR3 is 15 amino acids long. For the CDR3, the DNA is TGTGCCAGTACCCCCGGGACAGGACCCCACTATGGCTACACCTTC. Translated, it gives CASTPGTGPHYGYTF.

This sequence joins TRBV4-2 and TRBJ2-7; a possible D gene is TRBD2 (5 bases). Trimming left V 0 bases short and J 3 bases short, with 9 bases between. The CDR3 consists of 14 residues. Germline CDR1 reads LGHNA; CDR2 reads YNFKEQ. The CDR3: CASSQDSGFYEQYF. The CDR3 region has the DNA TGTGCCAGCAGCCAAGATTCGGGGTTCTACGAGCAGTACTTC.